Listed here is a single T cell receptor (beta chain). The data were obtained in a study of blood T cell repertoires in COVID-19. Study at large: The samples span acute and convalescent COVID-19 from the United States, Italy and Spain.

Generated by immunoSEQ multiplex PCR, the TCRdb table keeps only in-frame clones and is missing some. The data show about 130,000 clones, around 86% seen once. Germline-derived CDR1 and CDR2 are SNHLY and FYNNEI. With V trimmed by 9 bases and J by 6 bases, 7 bases remained unmatched. The CDR3 totals 12 residues. This chain links TRBV2 with TRBJ1-2; 7 positions match TRBD1. This TCR derives from a woman of 80 years or more with acute or convalescent COVID-19. The material sequenced was peripheral blood. CDR3 protein: CASDRQGHGYTF. CDR3 nucleotide sequence: TGTGCCAGTGACCGACAGGGCCATGGCTACACCTTC.